What follows describes a single T cell receptor (beta chain). Its antigen is as yet unknown. The donors were part of the roughly 120-subject validation cohort, which stood apart from the 666-subject first cohort. This sample was included in a study of cytomegalovirus exposure and HLA in healthy donors. The germline gives CDR1 SQVTM, CDR2 ANQGSEA. V shed 1 base and J shed 5 bases, with 10 bases lying between them. The CDR3 consists of 13 residues. Study outcomes and limitations: Cytomegalovirus-associated status was assigned to some 180 TCR beta chains. A few of the chains that were CMV-associated were confirmed in vitro to be specific for CMV antigens. A later analysis found first-cohort TCR clusters tended to co-occur in the 90 to 150 validation repertoires.

Produced via immunoSEQ multiplex PCR; TCRdb's table is partial and in-frame only. The repertoire has 150,000 to 200,000 clones, around 82% of them found once; the top ten carry roughly 10%. The genes are TRBV29-1 and TRBJ2-3, with D possibly being TRBD1 (5 bases). This clonotype was obtained from a man aged 30-40 years in good health and CMV-seropositive. Material for sequencing was PBMCs. The CDR3 here is CSVEGYQGDTQYF. The CDR3 DNA is TGCAGCGTTGAAGGTTACCAGGGAGATACGCAGTATTTT.